This TCR beta chain was captured in a study of shared clonotypes between healthy human individuals. The protocol was immunoSEQ multiplex PCR, while the TCRdb copy is restricted to in-frame clones and leaves out a portion. Of some 530,000 clones listed, roughly 80% are singletons. Per the germline V gene, CDR1 is GTSNPN and CDR2 is SVGIG (reference sequence). This CDR3 spans 14 amino acids. V was shortened by 2 bases and J by 1 base, with 11 bases between the two germline ends. The chain combines TRBV30 with TRBJ1-1; a weak D match, TRBD1 (6 bases). Material for sequencing was PBMCs. This receptor was identified in a woman between 35 and 50 years old in good health. Some clones in this sample may be carry-over from other donors' samples. In DNA, the CDR3 is TGTGCCTGGAGTTCGGACAGCCGGAACACTGAAGCTTTCTTT. It encodes CAWSSDSRNTEAFF.